Below, one TCR beta chain is given with its context. The antigen is unknown. This sample was taken from a study of synovial regulatory T cells in juvenile arthritis. The CDR3 consists of 13 residues. The entry carries no DNA sequence. Germline V gene lookup returns CDR1 SGHNT and CDR2 YYREEE (reference sequence). Clones were read by immunoSEQ multiplex PCR, and TCRdb kept only the in-frame ones, dropping some. Here the sample table reports roughly 9,900 clones. Findings and limits, study-wide: TCR diversity was lower in inflammation-associated blood Treg cells than in other blood Treg cells. Synovial Teff and blood CPL repertoires partially overlapped with iaTreg TCR repertoires, which were largely patient-private. CDR3 overlap with synovial Tregs was higher for iaTregs than other blood Tregs.

The TCR comes from a donor aged 2-30 years with juvenile idiopathic arthritis. Material: Treg cells from blood. The subset: remaining (HLA-DR-negative) circulating blood Treg cells. The genes are TRBV5-4 and TRBJ1-2; no DNA is available, so the TRBD1 call from TCRdb remains unchecked. The CDR3 loop reads CASSLARYQGYTF.